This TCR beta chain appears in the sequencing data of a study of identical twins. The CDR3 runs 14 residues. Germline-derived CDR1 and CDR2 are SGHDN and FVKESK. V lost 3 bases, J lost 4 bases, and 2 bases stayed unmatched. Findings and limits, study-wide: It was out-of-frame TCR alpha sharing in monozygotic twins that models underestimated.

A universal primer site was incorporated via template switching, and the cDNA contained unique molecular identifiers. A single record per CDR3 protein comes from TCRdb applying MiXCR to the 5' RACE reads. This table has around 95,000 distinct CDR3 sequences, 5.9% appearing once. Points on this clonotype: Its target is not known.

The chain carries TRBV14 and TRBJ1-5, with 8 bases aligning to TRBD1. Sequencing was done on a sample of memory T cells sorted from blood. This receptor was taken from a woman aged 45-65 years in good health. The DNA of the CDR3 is TGTGCCAGCAGCCAGACAGGGGCAAATCAGCCCCAGCATTTT. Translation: CASSQTGANQPQHF.